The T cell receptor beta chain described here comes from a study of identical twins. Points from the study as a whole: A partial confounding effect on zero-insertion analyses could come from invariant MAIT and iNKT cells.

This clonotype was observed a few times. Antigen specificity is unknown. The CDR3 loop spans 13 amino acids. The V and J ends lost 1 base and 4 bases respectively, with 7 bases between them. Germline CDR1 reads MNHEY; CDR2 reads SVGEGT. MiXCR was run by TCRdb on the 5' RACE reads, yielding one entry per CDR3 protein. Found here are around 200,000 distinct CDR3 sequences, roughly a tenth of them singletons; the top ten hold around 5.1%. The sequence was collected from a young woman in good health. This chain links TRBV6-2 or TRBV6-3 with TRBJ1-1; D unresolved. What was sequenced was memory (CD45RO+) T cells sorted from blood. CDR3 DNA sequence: TGTGCCAGCAGTTACTTAGGTTCCACTGAAGCTTTCTTT. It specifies CASSYLGSTEAFF.